A single sample is the source of the 6 T cell receptor beta chains below, sequenced in a study of cytomegalovirus exposure and HLA in healthy donors. 60 Vbeta and 13 Jbeta primers were used in PCR. Assay: immunoSEQ multiplex PCR; the TCRdb copy retains only in-frame clones and omits some. The table lists 100,000 to 150,000 clones, over 70% of them singletons. Sequenced input: PBMCs. The receptor source for this set is a woman aged 45-60 years in good health and CMV-seropositive.

The chain recombines TRBV7-2 with TRBJ2-7; the D gene is possibly TRBD2 (5 bases). The V end was cut by 3 bases, the J end by 5 bases, with 14 bases between. Germline V lookup: CDR1 SGHTA, CDR2 FQGNSA. CDR3 length: 14 amino acids. The CDR3 loop is CASSLTTLVHEQYF. Here the CDR3 DNA reads TGTGCCAGCAGCTTGACTACATTAGTCCACGAGCAGTACTTC.

The chain carries TRBV7-2 and TRBJ2-7; D perhaps matches TRBD1 (6 bases). V gave up 4 bases and J gave up 0 bases, with 13 bases separating them. CDR1 and CDR2 from the germline V gene are SGHTA and FQGNSA. The CDR3 length is 15 residues. The CDR3 coding sequence is TGTGCCAGCAGCTGGGACCGGGACAACTCCTACGAGCAGTACTTC. It is translated as CASSWDRDNSYEQYF.

The chain has TRBV6-4 and TRBJ2-1, with TRBD1 identical over 8 bases. This CDR3 has 16 amino acids. The J segment lost 3 bases and the V segment lost 2 bases, leaving 6 bases of the junction unmatched. Germline loops: CDR1 MRHNA, CDR2 SNTAGT. The CDR3 sequence: CASSDVATGDYNEQFF. CDR3 bases: TGTGCCAGCAGTGACGTTGCGACAGGGGACTACAATGAGCAGTTCTTC.

The rearrangement links TRBV7-9 to TRBJ1-1; TRBD1 might be the D (6 bases). Germline V gene sequence: CDR1 SEHNR, CDR2 FQNEAQ (reference sequence). CDR3 length: 15 residues. V gave up 1 base and J gave up 4 bases, with 13 bases separating them. CDR3 protein: CASSLGPGVGTEAFF. In nucleotides, the CDR3 is TGTGCCAGCAGCTTAGGTCCAGGGGTCGGCACTGAAGCTTTCTTT. The full variable domain, with the rest looked up from reference TRBV7-9 and TRBJ1-1, is DTGVSQNPRHKITKRGQNVTFRCDPISEHNRLYWYRQTLGQGPEFLTYFQNEAQLEKSRLLSDRFSAERPKGSFSTLEIQRTEQGDSAMYLCASSLGPGVGTEAFFGQGTRLTVV.

The table lists this clone with a few counts. The chain uses TRBV19 and TRBJ1-1; TRBD1 might be the D (5 bases). Trimming stripped 4 bases from V and 0 bases from J, with 12 bases between. This CDR3 is built from 15 residues. CDR1 and CDR2 from the germline V gene are LNHDA and SQIVND (reference sequence). The CDR3 region has the DNA TGTGCCAGTAGTACCCTTAGGACACTGAACACTGAAGCTTTCTTT. Translation gives CASSTLRTLNTEAFF.

The chain links TRBV2 to TRBJ2-3; 8 bases are a match to TRBD1. The trim removed 7 bases at V and 2 bases at J, leaving 2 bases unmatched. Germline assignment: CDR1 SNHLY and CDR2 FYNNEI. This CDR3 has 13 residues. This chain's CDR3 is CASIRGHTDTQYF. In nucleotides, the CDR3 is TGTGCCAGCATCAGGGGGCACACAGATACGCAGTATTTT.